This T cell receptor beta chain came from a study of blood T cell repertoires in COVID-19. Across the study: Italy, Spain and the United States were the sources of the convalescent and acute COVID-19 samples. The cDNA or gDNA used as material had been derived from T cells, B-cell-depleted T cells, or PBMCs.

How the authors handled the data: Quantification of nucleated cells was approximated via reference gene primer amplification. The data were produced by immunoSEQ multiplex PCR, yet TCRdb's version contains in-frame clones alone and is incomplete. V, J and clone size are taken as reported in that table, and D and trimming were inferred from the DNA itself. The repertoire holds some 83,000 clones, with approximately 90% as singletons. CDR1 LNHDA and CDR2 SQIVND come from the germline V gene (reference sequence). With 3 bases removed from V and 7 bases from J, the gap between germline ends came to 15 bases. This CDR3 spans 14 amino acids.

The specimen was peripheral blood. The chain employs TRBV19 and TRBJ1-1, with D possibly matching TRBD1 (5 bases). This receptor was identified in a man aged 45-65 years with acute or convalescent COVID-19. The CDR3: CASSIQAGSDEAFF. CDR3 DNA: TGTGCCAGTAGTATTCAGGCAGGGTCAGATGAAGCTTTCTTT.